This passage covers 10 T cell receptor beta chains from one sample sequenced in a study of shared clonotypes between healthy human individuals (dated by TCRdb to 2020 to 2021). The library relied on the immunoSEQ multiplex PCR assay. In its TCRdb copy, this immuneACCESS table keeps in-frame sequences only and misses some clones. Where compared with another copy, unresolved V genes explain less than half of these, and the others have no known cause. The sample includes millions of clones, with 80% to 95% observed a single time. Of the sample, 0.39% is held by the ten largest clones. Sequenced input: naive CD4+ T cells from PBMCs. The cell subset or site tag for this specimen amounts to: CD45RA+ positively selected. The receptors were sampled from a man younger than 35 in good health. Some clones in this sample may be carry-over from other donors' samples.

The V gene is TRBV6-6, the J gene TRBJ2-2; the D gene is possibly TRBD2 (6 bases). The length of the CDR3 is 14 residues. V was shortened by 4 bases and J by 5 bases, with 11 bases between the two germline ends. CDR1 and CDR2 from the germline V gene are MNHNY and SVGAGI (reference sequence). The CDR3 DNA is TGTGCCAGCAGTTCTAGGGGAGGAACCGGGGAGCTGTTTTTT. It codes for CASSSRGGTGELFF.

The chain couples TRBV29-1 to TRBJ2-7, with 9 bases identical to TRBD1. CDR1 and CDR2 (germline): SQVTM, ANQGSEA. The CDR3 runs 15 residues. V was pared by 6 bases and J by 0 bases, with 9 bases of the junction left unmatched. DNA for the CDR3: TGCAGCGTGCGGGGAGGGACAGGGAGCTCCTACGAGCAGTACTTC. Amino acids: CSVRGGTGSSYEQYF.

This clone was seen once. The V and J genes are TRBV28 and TRBJ1-5, with unresolved D. Germline CDR1 and CDR2: MDHEN and SYDVKM. Deletions cut 10 bases from V and 5 bases from J, with 12 bases between. The length of the CDR3 is 12 residues. The CDR3 region is CAISRPYQPQHF. The CDR3 nucleotides read TGTGCCATCTCTCGACCCTATCAGCCCCAGCATTTT.

Concerning this clone: Additional DNA sequences in this sample encode the identical CDR3. V and J are TRBV18 and TRBJ2-3, with TRBD2 as a possible D gene (6 bases). The CDR3 loop spans 12 amino acids. The V end lost 2 bases, the J end lost 6 bases, and 6 bases lay between the germline ends. Germline V CDR1 and CDR2: KGHSH, LQKENI. In nucleotides, the CDR3 is TGTGCCAGCTCACCAAGCGGGGATACGCAGTATTTT. Translated: CASSPSGDTQYF. The whole variable domain, filled in from reference TRBV18 and TRBJ2-3, reads NAGVMQNPRHLVRRRGQEARLRCSPMKGHSHVYWYRQLPEEGLKFMVYLQKENIIDESGMPKERFSAEFPKEGPSILRIQQVVRGDSAAYFCASSPSGDTQYFGPGTRLTVL.

V is TRBV7-9 and J is TRBJ2-5, with a weak D call TRBD2 (6 bases). The CDR3 is 16 amino acids. Germline V CDR1 and CDR2: SEHNR, FQNEAQ (reference sequence). Trimming stripped 5 bases from V and 2 bases from J, with 18 bases between. Here the CDR3 DNA reads TGTGCCAGCAGCCGGCTGAGGGTAGCGGAACAAGAGACCCAGTACTTC. This codes for CASSRLRVAEQETQYF.

This chain links TRBV29-1 with TRBJ1-4, with 10 bases matching TRBD1. The CDR3 is 14 residues long. Germline CDR1 SQVTM, CDR2 ANQGSEA. V trimming: 6 bases; J trimming: 5 bases; junction bases outside the gene matches: 6. The CDR3, as DNA: TGCAGCGTGGGCCCGGGACAGGGGAATGAAAAACTGTTTTTT. Its translation is CSVGPGQGNEKLFF.

This CDR3 reads CASSQPANTEAFF. The CDR3 DNA is TGTGCCAGCAGCCAGCCTGCAAACACTGAAGCTTTCTTT. The chain uses TRBV14 and TRBJ1-1; D gene ambiguous. CDR3 size: 13 residues. CDR1 and CDR2 (germline): SGHDN, FVKESK. V dropped 3 bases and J dropped 2 bases, with 7 bases sitting between them.

V is TRBV9 and J is TRBJ2-7; 13 bases line up with TRBD2. The junction had 4 bases not matched to a gene; V was cut back by 4 bases and J by 3 bases. CDR3 length: 15 residues. Germline V gene data show CDR1 as SGDLS and CDR2 as YYNGEE. This CDR3 is CASSPLAGGFYEQYF. The CDR3 DNA sequence: TGTGCCAGCAGCCCACTAGCGGGAGGGTTCTACGAGCAGTACTTC.

The V call is TRBV6-4, the J call TRBJ2-1; TRBD2 matches at 11 bases. The V gene's germline CDR1 is MRHNA and CDR2 SNTAGT. The CDR3 covers 16 residues. The J segment lost 4 bases and the V segment lost 5 bases, leaving 7 bases of the junction unmatched. The CDR3 DNA sequence: TGTGCCAGCAGTAACTATGGGACTAGCGGTTACAATGAGCAGTTCTTC. Translating it yields CASSNYGTSGYNEQFF.

The count of this clone is one. V gene TRBV9 combines with J gene TRBJ1-1; the match to TRBD1 covers 7 bases. The CDR3 is 14 residues long. The ends lost 3 bases at V and 5 bases at J; junction bases unmatched: 7. Per germline, CDR1 SGDLS and CDR2 YYNGEE. CDR3 sequence (DNA): TGTGCCAGCAGCGGTCGCAGGACAGGAACTGAAGCTTTCTTT. It specifies CASSGRRTGTEAFF.